The 25 T cell receptor beta chains below all came from one sample that was sequenced in a study of breast tumors, draining lymph nodes, adjacent tissues. TCRdb used MiXCR to reprocess the multiplex PCR reads, holding one entry per CDR3 protein. Seen here are approximately 130,000 distinct CDR3 sequences, 20% to 25% observed once, and the top ten hold roughly 2.5%. Axillary draining lymph nodes of breast cancer patients supplied the node samples. The sample consisted of axillary lymph node tissue. The receptors derive from a female donor with breast cancer. Some clones in this sample may be carry-over from other donors' samples.

This clonotype has at least ten counts. The rearrangement uses TRBV30 and TRBJ2-5; D gene ambiguous. Per germline, CDR1 GTSNPN and CDR2 SVGIG (reference sequence). V lost 3 bases and J lost 0, with 5 bases in between. The CDR3 covers 12 residues. In nucleotides, the CDR3 is TGTGCCTGGAGGGCGGACCAAGAGACCCAGTACTTC. Translated: CAWRADQETQYF.

On this clonotype itself: A clone one base away is much larger, so this may be a read error. The rearrangement joins TRBV7-3 to TRBJ2-2; D is perhaps TRBD2 (6 bases). Germline loops: CDR1 SGHTA, CDR2 FQGTGA. The CDR3 extends over 13 amino acids. Trimming removed 8 bases from V and 5 bases from J, with 12 bases in between. The CDR3 loop is CASGHGLTGELFF. The DNA of the CDR3 is TGTGCCAGCGGCCACGGACTAACCGGGGAGCTGTTTTTT.

The chain has TRBV20-1 and TRBJ2-4, with 7 bases fitting TRBD1. Germline V CDR1 and CDR2: DFQATT, SNEGSKA (reference sequence). The trim removed 4 bases at V and 3 bases at J, leaving 3 bases unmatched. This CDR3 region has 13 residues. CDR3 nucleotides: TGCAGTGCTAACCGGGACAGCAAAAACATTCAGTACTTC. Translating gives CSANRDSKNIQYF.

This clonotype was seen many times. This chain links TRBV7-9 with TRBJ1-4; D perhaps matches TRBD1 (5 bases). The CDR3 covers 16 residues. Deletions cut 5 bases from V and 6 bases from J, with 19 bases between. Germline CDR1 is SEHNR and CDR2 is FQNEAQ (reference sequence). The CDR3 DNA reads as TGTGCCAGCAGCCCCGTCGAGGGACTGCGGTATGAAAAACTGTTTTTT. This codes for CASSPVEGLRYEKLFF.

This clonotype was detected only a few times. The rearrangement uses TRBV18 and TRBJ1-4; tentative D call: TRBD1 (5 bases). Germline V lookup: CDR1 KGHSH, CDR2 LQKENI. There are 15 residues in the CDR3. The germline V and J ends were trimmed by 0 bases and 7 bases, with 12 bases remaining between them. The CDR3 reads CASSPPRGSGEKLFF. The CDR3 DNA sequence: TGTGCCAGCTCACCACCACGGGGCTCGGGTGAAAAACTGTTTTTT.

At least ten counts were recorded for this clonotype. The chain uses TRBV19 and TRBJ2-7; tentative D call: TRBD2 (7 bases). This CDR3 has 16 residues. Trimming took off 1 base at V and 0 bases at J, with 13 bases between the two ends. Germline V gives CDR1 LNHDA, CDR2 SQIVND (reference sequence). The CDR3 coding sequence is TGTGCCAGTAGTATAGTGGGGGGGCTGAGCTCCTACGAGCAGTACTTC. Its protein is CASSIVGGLSSYEQYF.

This clonotype has just one count. A much larger clone sits a single nucleotide away, making a read error possible. The CDR3 reads CASSYRGGAGYEQHF. CDR3 coding DNA: TGTGCCAGCAGTTACCGCGGGGGCGCGGGTTACGAGCAGCACTTC. V usage is TRBV6-5 and J usage is TRBJ2-7; possible D gene TRBD2, 7 bases. The germline CDR1 and CDR2 sequences are MNHEY and SVGAGI. This CDR3 contains 15 residues.

As for this clonotype: Germline is not matched at one junction end, which may reflect a read error. This chain connects TRBV30 to TRBJ2-1; TRBD2 aligns across 11 bases. Germline V gene lookup returns CDR1 GTSNPN and CDR2 SVGIG (reference sequence). The CDR3 has 16 residues. The CDR3 nucleotides read TGTGCCTGGAGTGTTTGGGAGACTAGCGGGATGGATGAGCAGCTCTTC. This gives the protein CAWSVWETSGMDEQLF.

This clonotype was recorded at least ten times. The V call is TRBV4-2, the J call TRBJ2-1; D remains unclear. V was trimmed by 3 bases and J by 12 bases, leaving 18 bases between them. Per the germline V gene, CDR1 is LGHNA and CDR2 is YNFKEQ. The CDR3 spans 14 residues. CDR3 sequence (DNA): TGTGCCAGCAGCCAGGCATCCGAATCTGCGGTGCAGTTCTTC. Its translation: CASSQASESAVQFF.

This clonotype has a count of ten or more. The chain combines TRBV20-1 with TRBJ2-1; 11 nucleotides agree with TRBD2. Germline V gives CDR1 DFQATT, CDR2 SNEGSKA (reference sequence). Losses at the gene ends were 3 bases for V and 9 bases for J; bases not matched to a gene: 7. The length of the CDR3 is 14 residues. As DNA, the CDR3 is TGCAGTGCTAGTTTAGCGGGAGGGCCGAGTGAGCAGTTCTTC. Protein sequence: CSASLAGGPSEQFF.

As to this clonotype: A much larger clonotype is one base distant, so this may be a read error. Since no conserved phenylalanine or tryptophan closes the CDR3, a read error is the likely cause. The chain couples TRBV6-5 to TRBJ2-7; D may be TRBD1 or TRBD2 (5 bases each). Germline CDR1 and CDR2: MNHEY and SVGAGI. The V gene lost 11 bases and the J gene lost 5 bases, with 13 bases spanning the gap. The CDR3 runs 11 residues. This CDR3 reads CASRGLDEQYS. In nucleotides, the CDR3 is TGTGCCTCGAGGGGTCTGGACGAGCAGTACTCC.

This clonotype was seen many times. This chain joins TRBV12-3 or TRBV12-4 and TRBJ1-6, with D maybe TRBD1 (5 bases). V dropped 6 bases and J dropped 7 bases, with 16 bases sitting between them. CDR3 length: 15 amino acids. Here the CDR3 reads CASSSDTGGNSPLHF. CDR3 DNA: TGTGCCAGCAGCTCGGACACAGGAGGAAATTCACCCCTCCACTTT.

As regards this clonotype: A much more abundant neighbour one base away suggests this may be a read error. The chain links TRBV6-2 or TRBV6-3 to TRBJ2-7; D possibly corresponds to TRBD2 (5 bases). Germline V CDR1 and CDR2: MNHEY, SVGEGT. CDR3 length: 18 residues. CDR3 sequence reads: CASGYPGIQRVSSYEQYF. Written as DNA, the CDR3 is TGTGCCAGCGGTTACCCAGGCATTCAGAGGGTTTCTTCCTACGAGCAGTACTTC.

Notes on this clonotype: This could be a read error, since a much larger clone is one nucleotide away. V gene TRBV28 combines with J gene TRBJ1-2; a possible D gene is TRBD1 (6 bases). CDR3 length: 14 amino acids. Germline CDR1 MDHEN, CDR2 SYDVKM. The CDR3 loop reads CVSDRRTANYGYTF. The DNA for the CDR3 is TGTGTCAGCGACAGGAGAACAGCTAACTATGGCTACACCTTC.

A note on this clonotype: A clone one base away is much larger, so this may be a read error. The J gene is TRBJ1-2, the V gene TRBV14; the match to TRBD1 covers 7 bases. The germline gives CDR1 SGHDN, CDR2 FVKESK. This CDR3 is 14 amino acids long. CDR3 in DNA: TGTGCCAACAGCCCCGTACAGGGGACCTATGGCTACACCTTC. It encodes CANSPVQGTYGYTF.

This clonotype occurred many times. This rearrangement joins TRBV5-1 to TRBJ2-1; 8 positions agree with TRBD2. The CDR3 runs to 14 residues. V trimming: 3 bases; J trimming: 9 bases; junction bases outside the gene matches: 8. Germline CDR1 reads SGHRS; CDR2 reads YFSETQ. The CDR3 reads CASSSAGEKGEQFF. The CDR3 DNA follows: TGCGCCAGCAGCTCAGCGGGAGAAAAGGGTGAGCAGTTCTTC.

Ten or more counts support this clonotype. The chain has TRBV20-1 and TRBJ2-2; no reliable D call. Germline-derived CDR1 and CDR2 are DFQATT and SNEGSKA (reference sequence). This CDR3 region has 14 residues. Trimming took off 4 bases at V and 0 bases at J, with 9 bases between the two ends. The CDR3 reads CSATPRTNTGELFF. The CDR3 coding sequence is TGCAGTGCTACTCCCAGGACGAACACCGGGGAGCTGTTTTTT.

CDR3 loop: CASSIRFTDTQYF. The CDR3 region has the DNA TGTGCCAGTAGTATTCGGTTCACAGATACGCAGTATTTT. This chain uses TRBV19 with TRBJ2-3; D gene ambiguous. The CDR3 runs 13 residues. V lost 3 bases and J lost 2, with 6 bases in between. Germline V gives CDR1 LNHDA, CDR2 SQIVND (reference sequence).

This clonotype was counted many times. CDR3 loop: CASSLQAGNYEQYF. In nucleotides, the CDR3 is TGTGCCAGCAGCTTACAAGCGGGAAACTACGAGCAGTACTTC. The chain links TRBV11-3 to TRBJ2-7, with 7 bases identical to TRBD2. The CDR3 sequence is 14 residues long. V trimming: 2 bases; J trimming: 3 bases; junction bases outside the gene matches: 4. Germline CDR1 SGHNT, CDR2 YENEEA.

About this clonotype itself: Possible read error: a much larger clone is one base away. The V call is TRBV6-1, the J call TRBJ2-1; 15 nucleotides match TRBD2. Germline CDR1 and CDR2: MNHNS and SASEGT. The CDR3 runs to 18 residues. The CDR3 DNA sequence: TGTGCCTGCAGGATGGGGACAGGGGGACTAGCGGGAGGCGAGGAGCAGTTCTTC. Protein sequence: CACRMGTGGLAGGEEQFF.

For this clonotype: This may come from a read error, since a much larger clone is one base off. The chain uses TRBV7-6 and TRBJ2-2; D remains unclear. The CDR3 totals 11 residues. The V gene's germline CDR1 is SGHVS and CDR2 FNYEAQ. The CDR3 nucleotides are TGTGCCGGCAGCTTGGGGGGGGAGCTGTTTTTT. Protein product: CAGSLGGELFF.

Of note for this clonotype: Possible read error: a much larger clone is one base away. The chain links TRBV28 to TRBJ1-4, with 8 bases that match TRBD1. The CDR3 is 15 residues long. With V trimmed by 5 bases and J by 5 bases, 7 bases remained unmatched. Germline values: CDR1 MDHEN, CDR2 SYDVKM. The CDR3, as DNA: TGTGCCAGCAGTCCAGGATACAGGGGGAATGAAAAACTGTTTTTT. Translated, it gives CASSPGYRGNEKLFF.

The chain uses TRBV11-1 and TRBJ1-4; no definite D call. There are 14 residues in the CDR3. Germline V gives CDR1 SGHAT, CDR2 FQDESV (reference sequence). V lost 5 bases and J 7 bases, leaving 14 bases between the germline ends. The CDR3 sequence is CASSISISSEKLFF. The CDR3 coding sequence is TGTGCCAGCAGCATTAGCATTTCCAGTGAAAAACTGTTTTTT.

This clonotype was detected ten times or more. The V and J genes are TRBV6-6 and TRBJ2-1, with D possibly TRBD2 on 7 matching bases. The CDR3 contains 14 residues. The V end lost 10 bases, the J end lost 5 bases, and 18 bases lay between the germline ends. Per the germline V gene, CDR1 is MNHNY and CDR2 is SVGAGI (reference sequence). The CDR3 sequence is CATRAGGQNNEQFF. The DNA for the CDR3 is TGTGCCACCCGGGCCGGGGGGCAGAACAATGAGCAGTTCTTC.

The chain recombines TRBV12-3 or TRBV12-4 with TRBJ2-7; 8 bases line up with TRBD2. J was trimmed by 3 bases and V by 3 bases; bases with no gene match: 7. The CDR3 length is 15 residues. The CDR3 loop is CASSFSTGGGYEQYF. CDR3 bases: TGTGCCAGCAGTTTTAGTACGGGAGGGGGCTACGAGCAGTACTTC.